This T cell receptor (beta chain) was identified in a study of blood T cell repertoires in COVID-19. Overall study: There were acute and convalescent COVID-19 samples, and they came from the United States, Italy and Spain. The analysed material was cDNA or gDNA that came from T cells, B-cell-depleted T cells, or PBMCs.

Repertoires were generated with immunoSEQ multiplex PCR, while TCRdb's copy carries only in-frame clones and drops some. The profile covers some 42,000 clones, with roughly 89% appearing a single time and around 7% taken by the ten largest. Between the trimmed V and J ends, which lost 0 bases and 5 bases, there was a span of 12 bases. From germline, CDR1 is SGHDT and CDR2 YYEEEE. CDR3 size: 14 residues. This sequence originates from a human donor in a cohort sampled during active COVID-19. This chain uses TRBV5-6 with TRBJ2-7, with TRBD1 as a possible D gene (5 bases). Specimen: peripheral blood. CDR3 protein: CASSLVGPLNEQYF. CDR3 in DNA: TGTGCCAGCAGCTTGGTGGGGCCGTTGAACGAGCAGTACTTC.